The source of this T cell receptor (beta chain) is a study of blood T cell repertoires in COVID-19. Two negative PCRs, clearance, or symptom resolution characterized the recovered Cohort 3 donors. Germline values: CDR1 SNHLY, CDR2 FYNNEI. Trimming removed 2 bases at V and 0 bases at J, with 11 bases between. The CDR3 loop spans 16 amino acids. TCRdb's table, derived via immunoSEQ multiplex PCR, lists solely in-frame clones and lacks some. The sample has 200,000 to 250,000 clones, 70% to 90% seen once; the top ten hold 10% to 14%. J is TRBJ2-4 and V is TRBV2; TRBD2 is a possible D gene (5 bases). The sample taken for sequencing was PBMCs or T cells enriched from blood (not recorded which). The TCR originated in a man aged 25 to 45 who had recovered from COVID-19. CDR3: CASSEQLGLAKNIQYF. The CDR3 coding sequence is TGTGCCAGCAGTGAACAGCTAGGACTAGCCAAAAACATTCAGTACTTC.